The source of this TCR beta chain is a study of blood T cell repertoires in COVID-19. Background on the study: Specimens from acute and convalescent COVID-19 originated in the United States, Italy and Spain. PBMCs, B-cell-depleted T cells, or T cells provided the cDNA or gDNA that made up the material.

Resolution of symptoms, clearance, or two negative PCRs was present in recovered Cohort 3 donors. The CDR3 spans 17 residues. The germline V gene has CDR1 LGHNA and CDR2 YNFKEQ. The J segment lost 2 bases and the V segment lost 0 bases, leaving 4 bases of the junction unmatched. Original analysis: Estimation of nucleated cell counts was performed using reference gene primer amplification. This table comes from immunoSEQ multiplex PCR, and its TCRdb copy is limited to in-frame clones, with some not included. Clone size and V and J calls were adopted from that table, with D and trimming inferred from the DNA. This table has roughly 380,000 clones, less than 90% appearing once.

The sequencing input was PBMCs or T cells enriched from blood (not recorded which). This receptor was taken from a woman aged 25 to 39 who had recovered from COVID-19. J is TRBJ2-2 and V is TRBV4-2; 9 nucleotides match TRBD2. Here the CDR3 reads CASSQDPLAGNTGELFF. Here the CDR3 DNA reads TGTGCCAGCAGCCAAGATCCCCTAGCGGGAAACACCGGGGAGCTGTTTTTT.